These T cell receptor beta chains were read from a single sample in a study of blood T cells in healthy people across ages. TCRdb redid the calling of the 5' RACE reads with MiXCR, one entry per CDR3 protein. This sample has a few hundred thousand distinct CDR3 sequences, with over 45% found just once. Sequenced input: blood. These TCRs come from a man in his sixties in good health. CDR3s include the opening cysteine and the closing phenylalanine or tryptophan. A D gene is named only where the DNA matches it firmly. Some rows have no size entry. The others give once, few or many, or a class for an expanded clone.

D gene	clone size	V gene	J gene	CDR3 DNA	CDR3 protein
TRBD1	-	TRBV12-3/TRBV12-4	TRBJ2-6	TGTGCCAGCAGTGACAGGGGGGTGGGGGCCAACGTCCTGACTTTC	CASSDRGVGANVLTF
-	many	TRBV4-1	TRBJ2-7	TGCGCCAGCAGCCAAGATCCCGGGACCTACGAGCAGTACTTC	CASSQDPGTYEQYF
-	many	TRBV29-1	TRBJ1-6	TGCAGCGTTGGTGATCAGGGCGGCTCACCCCTCCACTTT	CSVGDQGGSPLHF
-	-	TRBV7-9	TRBJ2-5	TGTGCCAGCAGAAAGACAGGGAGGGAGACCCAGTACTTC	CASRKTGRETQYF
-	few	TRBV12-3/TRBV12-4	TRBJ2-4	TGTGCCAGCACTCAAGGCGGGGTAAACATTCAGTACTTC	CASTQGGVNIQYF
-	once	TRBV6-2/TRBV6-3	TRBJ2-5	TGTGCCAGCAAAAAAGGAGGGCCGGAGACCCAGTACTTC	CASKKGGPETQYF
-	few	TRBV20-1	TRBJ2-7	TGCAGTGCTAGAACTCACCTCTACGAGCAGTACTTC	CSARTHLYEQYF
TRBD1	many	TRBV6-2/TRBV6-3	TRBJ2-6	TGTGCCAGCACCCCAACAGGGGCTGGGGCCAACGTCCTGACTTTC	CASTPTGAGANVLTF
TRBD2	-	TRBV2	TRBJ2-5	TGTGCCAGCAAGGTGCCTAGCGGTTCTCAAGAGACCCAGTACTTC	CASKVPSGSQETQYF
-	-	TRBV20-1	TRBJ2-1	TGCAGTGTCCCTAAGTACAGGGCAGCTTACAATGAGCAGTTCTTC	CSVPKYRAAYNEQFF
-	once	TRBV7-6	TRBJ2-3	TGTGCCAGCAGCTTAGATTTGAGGCCCCGAGGCGGGCAGTATTTT	CASSLDLRPRGGQYF
-	few	TRBV28	TRBJ2-5	TGTGCCAGCACCCCGGGGGTTGCATACGAGACCCAGTACTTC	CASTPGVAYETQYF
TRBD2	few	TRBV5-1	TRBJ2-5	TGCGCCAGCAGCCCCGGGGGACTAGCGGGGCAAGAGACCCAGTACTTC	CASSPGGLAGQETQYF
-	-	TRBV2	TRBJ1-2	TGTGCCAGCACTTTGACGGAGACAAACTATGGCTACACCTTC	CASTLTETNYGYTF
TRBD1	many	TRBV28	TRBJ2-7	TGTGCCAGCAGACCCCCCGGGACAGGGTTCCACGAGCAGTACTTC	CASRPPGTGFHEQYF
TRBD2	-	TRBV11-1	TRBJ2-2	TGTGCCAGCAGCTTACGGACTAGCGGTAACACCGGGGAGCTGTTTTTT	CASSLRTSGNTGELFF
-	-	TRBV12-3/TRBV12-4	TRBJ2-7	TGTGCCAGCAGCCAGTTGTCCTACGAGCAGTACTTC	CASSQLSYEQYF
TRBD2	many	TRBV20-1	TRBJ2-7	TGCAGTGCTGGCCAACCTAGCGGGGGGGGCTACGAGCAGTACTTC	CSAGQPSGGGYEQYF
-	few	TRBV5-1	TRBJ2-3	TGCGCCAGCAGCTTTCCTTCAGATACGCAGTATTTT	CASSFPSDTQYF
TRBD2	many	TRBV20-1	TRBJ2-1	TGCAGTGCTGGGACTAGCGGACCCAATGAGCAGTTCTTC	CSAGTSGPNEQFF
TRBD2	many	TRBV14	TRBJ2-1	TGTGCCAGCACTTCCTCGGGAGGTACCTCCAATGAGCAGTTCTTC	CASTSSGGTSNEQFF
TRBD1	-	TRBV24-1	TRBJ1-2	TGTGCCACCAGTGACACCGGACAGGGATTCGGGGATGGCTACACCTTC	CATSDTGQGFGDGYTF
-	few	TRBV20-1	TRBJ2-7	TGCAGTGCTGACACTAGTATCGACGAGCAGTACTTC	CSADTSIDEQYF
TRBD2	-	TRBV10-3	TRBJ2-7	TGTGCCATCAGTGAAAAAGGACTAGCGGGAGAGGAGCAGTACTTC	CAISEKGLAGEEQYF
-	-	TRBV11-2	TRBJ1-2	TGTGCCAGCAGCAAGGACCGGGGAGGTGGCTACACCTTC	CASSKDRGGGYTF
-	-	TRBV10-3	TRBJ2-5	TGTGCCATCAGCCTGGGAAGCCCCGAGGATGAGCAGTACTTC	CAISLGSPEDEQYF
-	few	TRBV6-6	TRBJ2-1	TGTGCCAGCACCCACTCTAGGGAGTTGAATGAGCAGTTCTTC	CASTHSRELNEQFF
TRBD2	many	TRBV20-1	TRBJ2-3	TGCAGTGCTCCTTTGGCGGGGGGCAAAATCACAGATACGCAGTATTTT	CSAPLAGGKITDTQYF
-	many	TRBV24-1	TRBJ2-1	TGTGCCACCAGTCAAGCTGCCTTCAATGAGCAGTTCTTC	CATSQAAFNEQFF
TRBD2	once	TRBV11-3	TRBJ2-5	TGTGCCAGCAGCCAGGGGACTAGCGGGAAAGAGACCCAGTACTTC	CASSQGTSGKETQYF
TRBD1	-	TRBV6-1	TRBJ2-7	TGTGCCAGCAGCCAGGGACAGGGGACTGTGAGGCCCTACGAGCAGTACTTC	CASSQGQGTVRPYEQYF
-	-	TRBV27	TRBJ2-7	TGTGCCAGCAGTCCGGGTATCGAGCAGTACTTC	CASSPGIEQYF
TRBD1	-	TRBV20-1	TRBJ2-7	TGCAGTGCTAGAGATATAAGGGACAGTCCCTTCTACGAGCAGTACTTC	CSARDIRDSPFYEQYF
-	-	TRBV5-6	TRBJ2-7	TGTGCCAGCAGCTACAAATCAGGGGTCTACGAGCAGTACTTC	CASSYKSGVYEQYF
TRBD2	-	TRBV7-2	TRBJ2-1	TGTGCCAGTCCTACTAGCGCCACCTTCAATGAGCAGTTCTTC	CASPTSATFNEQFF
TRBD1	few	TRBV12-3/TRBV12-4	TRBJ2-3	TGTGCCAGCCGCTCCCACAGGGGGCGGACAGATACGCAGTATTTT	CASRSHRGRTDTQYF
TRBD2	-	TRBV5-1	TRBJ2-5	TGCGCCAGCAGCTTGGTACAGTCGGGGGGGACCCAGTACTTC	CASSLVQSGGTQYF
-	-	TRBV21-1	TRBJ2-3	TGTGCCAGCAGCCCCCGGGCAGGGACTAGCACAGATACGCAGTATTTT	CASSPRAGTSTDTQYF
TRBD2	-	TRBV5-1	TRBJ2-3	TGCGCCAGCAGCACCGGGACTAAAATCGGAGATACGCAGTATTTT	CASSTGTKIGDTQYF
TRBD2	few	TRBV6-5	TRBJ2-2	TGTGCCAGCAGTTACCTGGGGGGAGCGGGAGGGCAAACCGGGGAGCTGTTTTTT	CASSYLGGAGGQTGELFF
TRBD2	-	TRBV14	TRBJ2-7	TGTGCCAGCAGCCTCTACCTCGGGCCAGCGGGAGGGTTCCACGAGCAGTACTTC	CASSLYLGPAGGFHEQYF
TRBD1	-	TRBV9	TRBJ2-5	TGTGCCAGCAGCGGGGGGACAGAAGAGACCCAGTACTTC	CASSGGTEETQYF
-	-	TRBV28	TRBJ2-7	TGTGCCAGCAGTTTATTCGATTACGAGCAGTACTTC	CASSLFDYEQYF